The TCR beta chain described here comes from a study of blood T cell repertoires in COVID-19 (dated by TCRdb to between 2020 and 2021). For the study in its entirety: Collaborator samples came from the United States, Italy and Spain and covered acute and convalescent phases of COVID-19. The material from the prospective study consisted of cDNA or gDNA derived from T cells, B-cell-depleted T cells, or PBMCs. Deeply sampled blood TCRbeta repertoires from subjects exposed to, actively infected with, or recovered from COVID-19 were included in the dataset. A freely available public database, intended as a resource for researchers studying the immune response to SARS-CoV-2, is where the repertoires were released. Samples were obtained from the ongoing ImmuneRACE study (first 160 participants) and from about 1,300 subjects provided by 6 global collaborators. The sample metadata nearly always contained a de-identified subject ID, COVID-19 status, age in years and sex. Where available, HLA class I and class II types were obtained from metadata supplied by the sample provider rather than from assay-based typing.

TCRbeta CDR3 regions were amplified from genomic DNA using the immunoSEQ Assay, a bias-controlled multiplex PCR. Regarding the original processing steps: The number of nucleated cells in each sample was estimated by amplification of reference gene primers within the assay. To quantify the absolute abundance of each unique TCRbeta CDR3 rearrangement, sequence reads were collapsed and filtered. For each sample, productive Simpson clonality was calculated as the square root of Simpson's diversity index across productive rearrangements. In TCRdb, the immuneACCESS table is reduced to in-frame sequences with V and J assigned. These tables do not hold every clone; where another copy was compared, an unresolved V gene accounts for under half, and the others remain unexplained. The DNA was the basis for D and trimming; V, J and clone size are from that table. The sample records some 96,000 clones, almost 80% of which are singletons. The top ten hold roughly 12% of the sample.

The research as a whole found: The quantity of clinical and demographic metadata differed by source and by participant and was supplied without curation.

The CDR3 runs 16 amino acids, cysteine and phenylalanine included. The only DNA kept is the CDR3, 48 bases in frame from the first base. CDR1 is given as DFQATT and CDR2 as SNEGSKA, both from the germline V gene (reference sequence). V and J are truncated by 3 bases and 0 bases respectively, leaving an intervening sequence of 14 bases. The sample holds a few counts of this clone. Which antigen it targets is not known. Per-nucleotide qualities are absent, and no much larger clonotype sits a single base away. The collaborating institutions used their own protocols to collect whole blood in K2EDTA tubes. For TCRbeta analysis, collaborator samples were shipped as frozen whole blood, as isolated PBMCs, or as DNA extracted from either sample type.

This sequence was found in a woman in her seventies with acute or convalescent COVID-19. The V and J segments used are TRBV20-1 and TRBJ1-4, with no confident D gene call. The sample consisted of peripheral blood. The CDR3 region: CSASSVTFATNEKLFF. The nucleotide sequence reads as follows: TGCAGTGCTAGTTCCGTCACTTTTGCAACTAATGAAAAACTGTTTTTT.